These 2 T cell receptor beta chains were sequenced from one sample in a study of blood T cell repertoires in COVID-19. The protocol was immunoSEQ multiplex PCR, while the TCRdb copy is restricted to in-frame clones and leaves out a portion. The table includes under 150,000 clones, around 87% detected once. Sequenced material: peripheral blood. Every receptor here comes from a woman aged 50 to 65 who had recovered from COVID-19.

V gene TRBV7-3 combines with J gene TRBJ2-2; TRBD1 might be the D (5 bases). CDR3 length equals 14 residues. Per the germline V gene, CDR1 is SGHTA and CDR2 is FQGTGA. With 0 bases removed from V and 7 bases from J, the gap between germline ends came to 9 bases. Here the CDR3 DNA reads TGTGCCAGCAGCTTAACACTCCAGGGCGGGGAGCTGTTTTTT. Its translation is CASSLTLQGGELFF.

The chain recombines TRBV5-1 with TRBJ2-5; TRBD1 aligns across 9 bases. The germline V gene has CDR1 SGHRS and CDR2 YFSETQ. V lost 6 bases and J lost 7; bases outside the gene matches: 7. The CDR3 spans 13 residues. In nucleotides, the CDR3 is TGCGCCAGCACCGAAATGACAGGGGGGACCCAGTACTTC. It specifies CASTEMTGGTQYF. The complete variable domain, with remaining parts taken from reference TRBV5-1 and TRBJ2-5, reads KAGVTQTPRYLIKTRGQQVTLSCSPISGHRSVSWYQQTPGQGLQFLFEYFSETQRNKGNFPGRFSGRQFSNSRSEMNVSTLELGDSALYLCASTEMTGGTQYFGPGTRLLVL.